The T cell receptor beta chain under discussion was sequenced for a study of control samples from healthy donors and cancer patients. Data came from immunoSEQ multiplex PCR; TCRdb stores just in-frame clones and leaves some out. The sample comprises about 110,000 clones, about 80% of which are singletons, and 6% to 8% rests with the top ten. The CDR3 has 15 amino acids. Germline V lookup: CDR1 LNHDA, CDR2 SQIVND (reference sequence). V was pared by 6 bases and J by 0 bases, with 6 bases of the junction left unmatched. The sequence was collected from a man aged 18 to 30 in good health. This rearrangement joins TRBV19 to TRBJ1-2; 8 bases are shared with TRBD1. The sample consisted of blood. CDR3 in amino acids: CASSSWDRPNYGYTF. In DNA form, the CDR3 reads TGTGCCAGTAGCTCCTGGGACAGGCCTAACTATGGCTACACCTTC.